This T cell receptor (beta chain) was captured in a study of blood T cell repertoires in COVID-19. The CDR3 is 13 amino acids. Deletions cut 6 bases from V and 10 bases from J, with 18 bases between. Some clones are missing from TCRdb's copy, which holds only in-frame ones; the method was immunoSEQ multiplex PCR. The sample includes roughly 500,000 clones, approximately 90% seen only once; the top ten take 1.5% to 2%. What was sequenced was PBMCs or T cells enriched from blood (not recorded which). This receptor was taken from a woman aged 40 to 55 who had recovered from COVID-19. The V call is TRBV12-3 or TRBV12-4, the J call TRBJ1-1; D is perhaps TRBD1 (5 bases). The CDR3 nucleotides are TGTGCCAGCAGCACCACAGGTAGGATTGGAGCTTTCTTT. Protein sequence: CASSTTGRIGAFF.